This TCR beta chain is from a study of CD8+ T cells in alopecia areata. Study details: Treated patients were given oral tofacitinib, which was dosed at 5 to 10 mg twice daily. Study-level results: Scalp clonality and expanded CD8+ clones among the top 100 fell significantly with tofacitinib.

The CDR3 has 15 residues. Germline V lookup: CDR1 LNHDA, CDR2 SQIVND (reference sequence). V dropped 5 bases and J dropped 0 bases, with 13 bases sitting between them. Treatment defined: oral pan-JAK inhibitor, 5-10 mg twice daily. PBMCs provided sorted CD4+ and CD8+ T cells. As to this clone: The antigen is not known.

The authors extracted RNA and reverse transcribed it into cDNA as the sequencing template. Libraries were prepared by immunoSEQ multiplex PCR; TCRdb keeps only in-frame clonotypes and omits some of them. The sample lists roughly 210,000 clones; about 40% were seen once. V is TRBV19 and J is TRBJ1-1; no definite D call. This specimen was CD4+ T cells sorted from blood, taken around week 37, from a patient treated with tofacitinib. The receptor's source is a human donor with alopecia areata. CDR3 bases: TGTGCCAGTAGTCCCGGGAGGGTAATGAACACTGAAGCTTTCTTT. Protein sequence: CASSPGRVMNTEAFF.